Listed below are T cell receptor beta chains from one sample, sequenced in a study of T cells in Graves' hyperthyroidism and ophthalmopathy. In TCRdb, the multiplex PCR reads were re-called with MiXCR into one record per CDR3 protein. This table holds about half a million distinct CDR3 sequences, about 15% found once. Specimen: blood. These receptors were taken from a woman under 40 with Graves' ophthalmopathy. Both conserved end residues are part of each CDR3. A D gene is named only where the DNA matches it firmly. Not all rows give a size; the values are once, few, many and, for expanded clones, a class.

V,D,size,J,DNA,CDR3
TRBV6-2/TRBV6-3,TRBD1,few,TRBJ2-5,TGTGCCAGCAGTTACGGGGGACAGCCAAAACAAGAGACCCAGTACTTC,CASSYGGQPKQETQYF
TRBV11-2,TRBD2,many,TRBJ2-5,TGTGCCAGCAGCCACGGAAGGCGGGAGGGCCGGTACTTC,CASSHGRREGRYF
TRBV5-1,TRBD2,many,TRBJ2-2,TGCGCCAGCAGAGCGGGGCAGCCGGTAACCGGGGAGCTGTTTTTT,CASRAGQPVTGELFF
TRBV28,TRBD1,few,TRBJ2-7,TGTGCCAGCAGGGAGACAGGGTCGACCTACGAGCAGTACTTC,CASRETGSTYEQYF
TRBV9,.,.,TRBJ2-2,TGTGCCAGCAGCGTTTCTCCCAACACCGGGGAGCTGTTTTTT,CASSVSPNTGELFF
TRBV6-1,.,.,TRBJ2-7,TGTGCCAGCAGGCGCGGACCTACCTCTCCCGAGCAGTACTTC,CASRRGPTSPEQYF
TRBV7-9,.,.,TRBJ1-1,TGTGCCAGCAGCTTATCCCTCTTCCCCACTGAAGCTTTCTTT,CASSLSLFPTEAFF
TRBV28,TRBD2,.,TRBJ2-7,TGTGCCAGCAGTCTGGGACTAGCGGGGAGCTCCTACGAGCAGTACTTC,CASSLGLAGSSYEQYF
TRBV20-1,.,many,TRBJ2-5,TGCAGTGTTCCCATTCAGGGAAGAGAGACCCAGTACTTC,CSVPIQGRETQYF
TRBV28,.,.,TRBJ1-5,TGTGCCAGCAGTCCCCCCAGGGATCAGCCCCAGCATTTT,CASSPPRDQPQHF
TRBV7-9,.,.,TRBJ1-3,TGTGCCAGCAGCTACTCCTTGCTCCGGACGGGAAACACCATATATTTT,CASSYSLLRTGNTIYF
TRBV15,.,.,TRBJ2-3,TGTGCCACCAGGGAGGCGGACTCTTTGGATACGCAGTATTTT,CATREADSLDTQYF
TRBV7-2,.,many,TRBJ1-5,TGTGCCAGCAGCTTAGAGGGGGGCGGTCAGCCCCAGCATTTT,CASSLEGGGQPQHF
TRBV15,TRBD2,few,TRBJ2-7,TGTGCCACCAGCAGAGAGGGAGCTAGCGGGAGAGGGGGCTACGAGCAGTACTTC,CATSREGASGRGGYEQYF
TRBV9,.,many,TRBJ2-3,TGTGCCAGCAGCGCAGACAGGAGCACAGATACGCAGTATTTT,CASSADRSTDTQYF
TRBV4-2,.,few,TRBJ1-6,TGTGCCAGCAGCCAAGAGGGTGCAGGGAGGAATTCACCCCTCCACTTT,CASSQEGAGRNSPLHF
TRBV3-1,.,many,TRBJ2-3,TGTGCCAGCAGCCAACATACGGGAGTGGGTACAGATACGCAGTATTTT,CASSQHTGVGTDTQYF
TRBV7-9,.,.,TRBJ2-7,TGTGCCAGGAGCCCGGCGGTGGCGCAGTACTTC,CARSPAVAQYF
TRBV5-5,.,many,TRBJ2-2,TGTGCCAGCAGCTTGGGTCCGGGGACCGGGGAGCTGTTTTTT,CASSLGPGTGELFF
TRBV12-3/TRBV12-4,.,many,TRBJ1-2,TGTGCCAGCAGCTTAACCCGGAACGGCTACACCTTC,CASSLTRNGYTF
TRBV6-5,.,.,TRBJ2-1,TGTGCCAGCAGTTACTCGAAGGTCTATGAGCAGTTCTTC,CASSYSKVYEQFF
TRBV2,.,few,TRBJ1-2,TGTGCCATCAGTGAAGGGGCAGGCCGGGTCGATGGCTACACCTTC,CAISEGAGRVDGYTF
TRBV28,TRBD1,many,TRBJ2-7,TGTGCCAGCTCTTCCACAGGGGGCACTTCCTACGAGCAGTACTTC,CASSSTGGTSYEQYF
TRBV20-1,.,few,TRBJ1-5,TGCAGTGCTAGAAATCTCAGGGACGTTAGCAATCAGCCCCAGCATTTT,CSARNLRDVSNQPQHF